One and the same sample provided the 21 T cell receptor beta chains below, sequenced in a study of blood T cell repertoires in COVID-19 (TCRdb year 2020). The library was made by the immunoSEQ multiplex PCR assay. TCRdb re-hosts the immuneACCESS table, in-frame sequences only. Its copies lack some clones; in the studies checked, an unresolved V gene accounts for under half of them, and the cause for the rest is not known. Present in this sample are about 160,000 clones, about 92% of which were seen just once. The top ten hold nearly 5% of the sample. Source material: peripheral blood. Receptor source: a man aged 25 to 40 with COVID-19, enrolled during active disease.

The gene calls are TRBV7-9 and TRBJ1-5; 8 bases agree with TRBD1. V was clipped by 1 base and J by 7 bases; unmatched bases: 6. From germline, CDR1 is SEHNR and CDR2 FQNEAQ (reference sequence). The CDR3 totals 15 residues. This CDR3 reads CASSLGQGAKQPQHF. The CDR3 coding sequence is TGTGCCAGCAGCTTAGGGCAGGGGGCTAAACAGCCCCAGCATTTT.

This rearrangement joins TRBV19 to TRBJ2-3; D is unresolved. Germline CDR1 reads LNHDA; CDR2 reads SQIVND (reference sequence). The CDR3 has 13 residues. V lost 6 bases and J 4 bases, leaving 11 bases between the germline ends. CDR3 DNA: TGTGCCAGTAGCTCCACAGTGTCAGATACGCAGTATTTT. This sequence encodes CASSSTVSDTQYF.

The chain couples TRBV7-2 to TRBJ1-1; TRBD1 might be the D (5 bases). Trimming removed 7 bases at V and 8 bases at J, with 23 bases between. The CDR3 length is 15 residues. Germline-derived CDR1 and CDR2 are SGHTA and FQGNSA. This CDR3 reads CASTPPRAGRIEAFF. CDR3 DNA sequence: TGTGCCAGCACCCCCCCCAGGGCAGGCCGAATAGAAGCTTTCTTT.

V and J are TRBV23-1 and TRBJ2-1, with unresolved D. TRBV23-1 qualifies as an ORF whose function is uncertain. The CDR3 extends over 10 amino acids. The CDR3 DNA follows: TGCCCACCAGCGTTGGGTGAGCAGTTCTTC. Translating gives CPPALGEQFF.

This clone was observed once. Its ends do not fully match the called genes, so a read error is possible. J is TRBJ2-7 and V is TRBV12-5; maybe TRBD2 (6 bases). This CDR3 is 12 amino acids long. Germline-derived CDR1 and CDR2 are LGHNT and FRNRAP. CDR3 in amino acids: CASGPILTRLDF. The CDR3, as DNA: TGTGCTAGTGGCCCAATCCTGACTAGGTTAGACTTC.

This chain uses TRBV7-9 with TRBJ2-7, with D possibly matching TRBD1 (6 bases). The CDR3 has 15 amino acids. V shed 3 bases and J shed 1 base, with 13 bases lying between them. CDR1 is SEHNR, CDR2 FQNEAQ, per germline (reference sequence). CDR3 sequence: CASSLAGTRSYEQYF. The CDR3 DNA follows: TGTGCCAGCAGCTTGGCCGGGACACGTTCCTACGAGCAGTACTTC.

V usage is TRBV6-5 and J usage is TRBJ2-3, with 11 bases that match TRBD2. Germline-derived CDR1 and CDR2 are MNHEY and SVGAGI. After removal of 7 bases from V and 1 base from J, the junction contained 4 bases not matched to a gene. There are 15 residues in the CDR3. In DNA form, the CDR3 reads TGTGCCAGCACCTCGACTAGCGGGGGCACAGATACGCAGTATTTT. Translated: CASTSTSGGTDTQYF.

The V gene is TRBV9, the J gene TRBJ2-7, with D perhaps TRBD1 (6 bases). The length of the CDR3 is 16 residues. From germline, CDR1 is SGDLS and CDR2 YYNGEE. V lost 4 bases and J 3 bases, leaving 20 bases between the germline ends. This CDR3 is CASSPTGLQDLYEQYF. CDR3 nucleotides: TGTGCCAGCAGCCCAACAGGGTTGCAAGACCTCTACGAGCAGTACTTC. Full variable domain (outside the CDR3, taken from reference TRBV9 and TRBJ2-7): DSGVTQTPKHLITATGQRVTLRCSPRSGDLSVYWYQQSLDQGLQFLIQYYNGEERAKGNILERFSAQQFPDLHSELNLSSLELGDSALYFCASSPTGLQDLYEQYFGPGTRLTVT.

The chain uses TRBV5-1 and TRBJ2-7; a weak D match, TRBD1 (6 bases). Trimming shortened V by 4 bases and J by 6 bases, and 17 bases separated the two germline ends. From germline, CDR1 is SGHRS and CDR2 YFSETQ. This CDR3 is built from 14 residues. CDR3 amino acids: CASSPPQGFAEQYF. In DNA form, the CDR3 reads TGCGCCAGCAGCCCGCCACAGGGTTTCGCCGAGCAGTACTTC.

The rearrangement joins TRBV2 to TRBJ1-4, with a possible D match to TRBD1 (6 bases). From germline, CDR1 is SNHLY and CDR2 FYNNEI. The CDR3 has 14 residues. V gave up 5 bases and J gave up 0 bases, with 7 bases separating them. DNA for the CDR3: TGTGCCAGCAGTACAGGGACAACTAATGAAAAACTGTTTTTT. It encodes CASSTGTTNEKLFF.

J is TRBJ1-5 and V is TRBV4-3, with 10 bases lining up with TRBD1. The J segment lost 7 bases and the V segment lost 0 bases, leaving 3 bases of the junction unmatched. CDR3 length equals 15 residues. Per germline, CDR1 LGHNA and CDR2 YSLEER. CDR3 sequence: CASSQDRTGGQPQHF. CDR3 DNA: TGCGCCAGCAGCCAAGATCGGACAGGGGGACAGCCCCAGCATTTT.

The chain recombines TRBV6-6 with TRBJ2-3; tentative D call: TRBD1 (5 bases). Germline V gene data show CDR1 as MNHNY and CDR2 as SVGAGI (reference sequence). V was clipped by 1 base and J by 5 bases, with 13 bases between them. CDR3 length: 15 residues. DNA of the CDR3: TGTGCCAGCAGTTACTTGGCTCAGGGCGGAGATACGCAGTATTTT. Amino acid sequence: CASSYLAQGGDTQYF.

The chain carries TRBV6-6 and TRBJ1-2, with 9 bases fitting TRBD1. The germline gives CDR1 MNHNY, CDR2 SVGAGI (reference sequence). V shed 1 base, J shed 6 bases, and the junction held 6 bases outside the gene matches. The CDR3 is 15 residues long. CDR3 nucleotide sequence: TGTGCCAGCAGTTACTTAACGACAGGGGGAAATGGCTACACCTTC. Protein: CASSYLTTGGNGYTF.

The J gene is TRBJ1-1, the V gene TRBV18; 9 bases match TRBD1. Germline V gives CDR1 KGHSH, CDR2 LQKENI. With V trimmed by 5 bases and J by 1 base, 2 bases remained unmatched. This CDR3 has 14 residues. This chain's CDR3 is CASSRTGENTEAFF. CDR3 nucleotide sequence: TGTGCCAGCTCAAGGACAGGGGAGAACACTGAAGCTTTCTTT.

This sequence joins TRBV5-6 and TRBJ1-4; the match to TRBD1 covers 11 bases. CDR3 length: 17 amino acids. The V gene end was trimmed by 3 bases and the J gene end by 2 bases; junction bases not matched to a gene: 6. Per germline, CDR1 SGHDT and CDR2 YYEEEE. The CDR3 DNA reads TGTGCCAGCAGCTGGGGGACAGGGGGAATCACTAATGAAAAACTGTTTTTT. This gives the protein CASSWGTGGITNEKLFF.

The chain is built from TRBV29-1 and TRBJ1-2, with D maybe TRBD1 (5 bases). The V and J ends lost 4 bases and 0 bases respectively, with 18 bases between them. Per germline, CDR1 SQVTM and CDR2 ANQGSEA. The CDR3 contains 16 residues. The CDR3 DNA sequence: TGCAGCGTTGGCCAGGCAGGGTCTGTAGCTAACTATGGCTACACCTTC. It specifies CSVGQAGSVANYGYTF.

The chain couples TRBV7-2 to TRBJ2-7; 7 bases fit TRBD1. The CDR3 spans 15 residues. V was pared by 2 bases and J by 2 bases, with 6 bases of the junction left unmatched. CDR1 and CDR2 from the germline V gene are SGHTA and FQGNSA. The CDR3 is CASSLTAQGAYEQYF. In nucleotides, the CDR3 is TGTGCCAGCAGCTTAACAGCCCAGGGGGCCTACGAGCAGTACTTC.

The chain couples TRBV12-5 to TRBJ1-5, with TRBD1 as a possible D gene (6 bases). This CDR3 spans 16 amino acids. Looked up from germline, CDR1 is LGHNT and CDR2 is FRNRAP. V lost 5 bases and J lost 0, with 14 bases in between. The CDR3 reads CASGPGQRYSNQPQHF. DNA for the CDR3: TGTGCTAGTGGTCCCGGACAGAGATATAGCAATCAGCCCCAGCATTTT.

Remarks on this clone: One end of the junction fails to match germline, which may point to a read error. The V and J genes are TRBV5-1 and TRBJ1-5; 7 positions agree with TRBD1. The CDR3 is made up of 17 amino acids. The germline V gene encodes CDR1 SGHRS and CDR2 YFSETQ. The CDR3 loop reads CASSLGTAPYSNQPQHF. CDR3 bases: TGCGCCAGCAGTTTGGGGACAGCCCCTTATAGCAATCAGCCCCAGCATTTT. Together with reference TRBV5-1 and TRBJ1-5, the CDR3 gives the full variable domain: KAGVTQTPRYLIKTRGQQVTLSCSPISGHRSVSWYQQTPGQGLQFLFEYFSETQRNKGNFPGRFSGRQFSNSRSEMNVSTLELGDSALYLCASSLGTAPYSNQPQHFGDGTRLSIL.

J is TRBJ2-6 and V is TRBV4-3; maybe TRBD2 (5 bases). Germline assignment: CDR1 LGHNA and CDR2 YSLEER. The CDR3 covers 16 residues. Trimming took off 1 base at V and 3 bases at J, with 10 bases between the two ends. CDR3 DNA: TGCGCCAGCAGCCAAGCTACGGAGGTTGGGGCCAACGTCCTGACTTTC. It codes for CASSQATEVGANVLTF.

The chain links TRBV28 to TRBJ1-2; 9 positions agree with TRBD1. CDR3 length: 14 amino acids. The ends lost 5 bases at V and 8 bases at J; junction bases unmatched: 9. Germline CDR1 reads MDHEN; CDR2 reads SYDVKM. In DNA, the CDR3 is TGTGCCAGCAGTACCACCTCGGGACAGGGCGGCTACACCTTC. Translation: CASSTTSGQGGYTF.